The source of this T cell receptor (beta chain) is a study of control samples from healthy donors and cancer patients. The V gene lost 5 bases and the J gene lost 2 bases, with 9 bases spanning the gap. There are 13 residues in the CDR3. CDR1 LNHNV and CDR2 YYDKDF come from the germline V gene (reference sequence). Sequencing used immunoSEQ multiplex PCR; TCRdb keeps in-frame clones, though not all of them. The table includes approximately 81,000 clones, around 94% detected once. The sequenced sample was blood. V is TRBV15 and J is TRBJ1-2, with unresolved D. The TCR sequence derives from a woman in her late teens or twenties in good health. CDR3 sequence (DNA): TGTGCCACCAGCCTCGACTTAAACTATGGCTACACCTTC. It translates to CATSLDLNYGYTF.